Sequencing of this T cell receptor (beta chain) was carried out in a study of long-term antiretroviral therapy in people with HIV. Study-level points and caveats: In samples taken after ART, diversity increased but remained below transplant donor control levels.

As regards this clone: Its target is unknown.

Sequencing used immunoSEQ v3.0 at survey level. Profiling relied on immunoSEQ multiplex PCR, and the TCRdb table lists in-frame clones only, not all of them. The table shows 15,000 or so clones, with approximately 89% occurring only once. This CDR3 spans 14 amino acids. V dropped 0 bases and J dropped 3 bases, with 6 bases sitting between them. Germline V gene data show CDR1 as SNHLY and CDR2 as FYNNEI. V is TRBV2 and J is TRBJ1-5; D not certain. This sequence originates from a woman aged 35 to 49 with HIV. The material was unsorted PBMCs, obtained 0.6 years after starting antiretroviral therapy. The CDR3 reads CASSEATYNQPQHF. The CDR3 DNA follows: TGTGCCAGCAGTGAAGCCACTTACAATCAGCCCCAGCATTTT.